This T cell receptor beta chain was sequenced in a study of blood T cell repertoires in COVID-19. Study context: In each case, the material was cDNA or gDNA derived from T cells, B-cell-depleted T cells, or PBMCs.

Per the original methods: Researchers report that nucleated cell counts were estimated from reference gene primer amplification. TCRdb's copy holds only in-frame clones and misses some; the assay was immunoSEQ multiplex PCR. From that table come the V and J calls and clone size; the DNA was used to work out D and trimming. The repertoire holds around 170,000 clones, with about three quarters as singletons. Enrollment of patients from Seattle took place during active infection, with longitudinal follow-up. Germline V gene data show CDR1 as ENHRY and CDR2 as SYGVKD. V gave up 7 bases and J gave up 3 bases, with 10 bases separating them. The CDR3 sequence is 13 residues long.

This clonotype was sampled from a woman of 80 years or more with COVID-19, enrolled during active disease. J is TRBJ1-3 and V is TRBV10-3; tentative D call: TRBD1 (6 bases). What was sequenced was peripheral blood. The CDR3 DNA sequence: TGTGCCATCATCCCGGACAGTGGAAACACCATATATTTT. Its translation is CAIIPDSGNTIYF.